The sequence of this T cell receptor beta chain was determined in a study of response to subunit inactivated influenza vaccine. Study results and caveats: T cells newly recruited by each seasonal influenza vaccination are few, the authors suggested.

Worth noting for this clonotype: What it binds is not known.

From the RT-PCR reads, TCRdb called clonotypes with MiXCR, one entry per CDR3 protein. The sample consists of about 530,000 distinct CDR3 sequences, around 13% of them appearing once. Germline CDR1 reads MGHRA; CDR2 reads YSYEKL. V was clipped by 2 bases and J by 2 bases, with 8 bases between them. The CDR3 is 14 residues long. V usage is TRBV4-1 and J usage is TRBJ2-3, with D uncertain. The sequencing used PBMCs from blood, collected 45 days after vaccination. The sequence was obtained from a man aged 45-60 years who received an inactivated influenza vaccine. The CDR3 spells CASSQHESTDTQYF. CDR3 sequence (DNA): TGCGCCAGCAGCCAACATGAGTCCACAGATACGCAGTATTTT.